Listed here is a single T cell receptor (beta chain). The target of this receptor is not known. Sequence at one end of the junction differs from germline and may be a read error. This record comes from a study of memory CD4+ T cells and cytomegalovirus serostatus (dated by TCRdb to between 2017 and 2020). In terms of the full investigation: A total of about 35 healthy Belgian adults, of whom 9 were CMV seropositive and 24 were CMV seronegative, were included in the cohort. CD4+ memory TCRbeta repertoires of a Belgian cohort with known cytomegalovirus serostatus were sequenced in order to replicate a published TCR-based CMV serostatus classifier.

A FACSAria II was used to sort memory CD4+ T cells, defined as single viable CD3+CD4+CD8-CD45RO+ cells. To determine CMV serostatus, a Roche Elecsys assay was used that detects serum IgG against CMV pp150, pp28, p38 and p52. After thawing, total CD4+ T cells were enriched by positive selection with CD4 magnetic microbeads. The samples came from a different study that was designed specifically to examine the CD4+ T cell memory repertoire. Peripheral blood mononuclear cells were isolated and cryopreserved according to standard operating procedures, and serum was kept at -80 degrees C. The staining used CD3-PerCP (BW264/56), CD4-APC (RPA-T4), CD45RO-PE (UCHT1) and CD8-Pacific Orange (3B5) antibodies, and Sytox blue was used to exclude non-viable cells. Genomic DNA was extracted from sorted cells with the Quick-DNA Microprep Kit. Amplification of TCRbeta DNA was done with the immunoSEQ hsTCRbeta kit, following the protocol from the manufacturer. TCRbeta libraries were sequenced on an Illumina MiSeq instrument. On the authors' methods: Removing out-of-frame sequences left approximately 2,000,000 distinct TCRbeta sequences, an average of roughly 68,000 per individual. Two values were used to score each individual: the count of 150 to 200 previously reported CMV-associated TCRbeta sequences and the total count of productive distinct TCRbeta sequences. A beta-binomial model was reimplemented in Python, and scikit-learn random forests with default parameters were trained on US cohort data. Classifier performance on the Belgian cohort was reported as the median AUC with percentile confidence intervals calculated over 10,000 bootstrap iterations. Not all clones reach the TCRdb copy of this immuneACCESS table, which keeps in-frame sequences only. Checked studies attribute under half of the gap to unresolved V genes and leave the rest unexplained. That table is the source of V, J and clone size, and D and trimming were worked out from the DNA. In all, the sample holds about 82,000 clones, and more than 70% of those were seen once. The ten largest make up less than 0.9% of the sample.

Reading the germline V gene gives CDR1 LGHNA and CDR2 YSLEER. CDR3 length: 13 amino acids, cysteine to phenylalanine. Kept here is only the CDR3 DNA, which spans 39 bases and is read in frame from base 1. The paper's findings and limits, for the study overall: Among the 150 to 200 previously reported CMV-associated TCRbeta sequences, 67 showed up in the CD4+ memory repertoires, with each one found in between one and five individuals. For predicting CMV serostatus, the median bootstrapped AUC was about 0.95 using the original framework and around 0.91 using a US-trained random forest. On the Belgian cohort, the classifier based on the original framework reached a median bootstrapped AUC of roughly 0.94, with a 95% CI of 0.76-1.00. Unlike the original study, which covered naive and memory CD4+ and CD8+ populations, the Belgian study sequenced only CD4+CD45RO+ memory cells. Results were interpreted as suggesting that the CMV-associated TCR signature is largely present in the CD4+ memory repertoire.

Recombination linked TRBV4-3 to TRBJ2-1, with no reliable assignment of the D segment. This receptor was identified in an adult in good health and CMV-seronegative. Input material: memory CD4+ T cells from blood. The sequence in DNA is TGCGCCAGCAGCCAAGATGGTTACACTGAGCAGTTCTTC. This is translated as CASSQDGYTEQFF.